Below, 28 T cell receptor beta chains from the same sample are listed, as sequenced in a study of early T cells in non-severe SARS-CoV-2 infection. TCRdb processed the 5' RACE reads anew with MiXCR; each CDR3 protein has one entry. The table has roughly 26,000 distinct CDR3 sequences, roughly 5.3% seen once. The sample comprised whole blood. Receptors originate from an adult who was a healthcare worker with PCR-confirmed SARS-CoV-2 infection or an uninfected control (not recorded which).

This clonotype was detected only a few times. The chain recombines TRBV7-2 with TRBJ2-6; TRBD1 agrees at 7 bases. Losses at the gene ends were 2 bases for V and 0 bases for J; bases not matched to a gene: 7. The CDR3 loop spans 18 amino acids. Germline assignment: CDR1 SGHTA and CDR2 FQGNSA. CDR3 DNA: TGTGCCAGCAGCTTAATCGGGACAGCCAACTCTGGGGCCAACGTCCTGACTTTC. This sequence encodes CASSLIGTANSGANVLTF.

By proportion, this clonotype is medium-sized. The chain links TRBV7-9 to TRBJ1-2; the D is unclear. Trimming took off 2 bases at V and 3 bases at J, with 7 bases between the two ends. The CDR3 is made up of 13 amino acids. Germline V gene data show CDR1 as SEHNR and CDR2 as FQNEAQ (reference sequence). The CDR3: CASSLRTDYGYTF. Written as DNA, the CDR3 is TGTGCCAGCAGCTTAAGAACAGACTATGGCTACACCTTC.

The rearrangement uses TRBV29-1 and TRBJ1-5; TRBD1 might be the D (5 bases). V lost 3 bases and J lost 3, with 9 bases in between. Germline loops: CDR1 SQVTM, CDR2 ANQGSEA. This CDR3 has 13 amino acids. CDR3 nucleotides: TGCAGCGTTGATCAGGGAATCAATCAGCCCCAGCATTTT. Protein sequence: CSVDQGINQPQHF. The full variable domain, in which reference TRBV29-1 and TRBJ1-5 provide the parts outside the CDR3, is SAVISQKPSRDICQRGTSLTIQCQVDSQVTMMFWYRQQPGQSLTLIATANQGSEATYESGFVIDKFPISRPNLTFSTLTVSNMSPEDSSIYLCSVDQGINQPQHFGDGTRLSIL.

CDR3: CASSFGPSYEQYF. For the CDR3, the DNA is TGTGCCAGCAGCTTTGGTCCATCCTACGAGCAGTACTTC. The V call is TRBV7-3, the J call TRBJ2-7; no firm D call. V lost 3 bases to trimming and J lost 1 base, with 7 bases between them. The germline gives CDR1 SGHTA, CDR2 FQGTGA. The CDR3 loop spans 13 amino acids.

In this sample, this clonotype turned up many times. The genes are TRBV6-6 and TRBJ2-3; D uncertain. Looked up from germline, CDR1 is MNHNY and CDR2 is SVGAGI (reference sequence). This CDR3 region has 15 residues. V lost 5 bases and J 0 bases, leaving 12 bases between the germline ends. The CDR3 DNA reads as TGTGCCAGCAGTCTCCTAGGCTCTAGCACAGATACGCAGTATTTT. Its protein product is CASSLLGSSTDTQYF.

This clonotype was seen more than once but under ten times. This chain connects TRBV10-1 to TRBJ1-6; possibly TRBD1 for D (6 bases). This CDR3 contains 13 residues. Trimming removed 5 bases at V and 8 bases at J, with 10 bases between. In germline, CDR1 is WNHNN, CDR2 SYGVQD (reference sequence). CDR3 DNA sequence: TGCGCCAGCAGTACAGGGTGGGATTCACCCCTCCACTTT. As protein: CASSTGWDSPLHF.

The chain couples TRBV4-3 to TRBJ2-3; possibly TRBD1 or TRBD2 for D (5 bases each). The CDR3 has 16 residues. Germline-derived CDR1 and CDR2 are LGHNA and YSLEER. The V gene lost 3 bases and the J gene lost 4 bases, with 17 bases spanning the gap. The CDR3 nucleotides are TGCGCCAGCAGCCATACTCGGGGCTACTCGGCAGATACGCAGTATTTT. Translating it yields CASSHTRGYSADTQYF.

This clonotype was detected many times. The chain is built from TRBV20-1 and TRBJ2-2, with D maybe TRBD1 (6 bases). With 2 bases removed from V and 1 base from J, the gap between germline ends came to 11 bases. Germline V gene data show CDR1 as DFQATT and CDR2 as SNEGSKA (reference sequence). This CDR3 spans 15 amino acids. CDR3: CSARPRDKNTGELFF. CDR3 in DNA: TGCAGTGCTAGACCCCGGGACAAGAACACCGGGGAGCTGTTTTTT.

This clonotype was recorded many times. The chain carries TRBV12-3 or TRBV12-4 and TRBJ1-1; D remains unclear. CDR3 length equals 13 residues. The ends were cut back, 5 bases at V and 1 base at J, with 8 bases in the middle. Here the CDR3 reads CASSDTANTEAFF. Written as DNA, the CDR3 is TGTGCCAGCAGTGACACGGCGAACACTGAAGCTTTCTTT.

The sample holds many counts of this clonotype. This chain connects TRBV6-5 to TRBJ1-2; no reliable D call. The CDR3 has 14 amino acids. With 3 bases removed from V and 3 bases from J, the gap between germline ends came to 11 bases. The V gene's germline CDR1 is MNHEY and CDR2 SVGAGI. This chain's CDR3 is CASSYRGSDYGYTF. The CDR3, as DNA: TGTGCCAGCAGTTATCGGGGATCCGACTATGGCTACACCTTC.

V is TRBV20-1 and J is TRBJ2-3, with 7 nucleotides matching TRBD1. Germline V gives CDR1 DFQATT, CDR2 SNEGSKA (reference sequence). The junction had 12 bases not matched to a gene; V was cut back by 3 bases and J by 3 bases. CDR3 length: 16 amino acids. Written as DNA, the CDR3 is TGCAGTGCTAGCCCCCCTCCAGGGGGAGAAACAGATACGCAGTATTTT. Translated: CSASPPPGGETDTQYF.

This clonotype occurred a few times. The chain employs TRBV30 and TRBJ2-3, with 13 positions matching TRBD2. CDR3 size: 16 residues. Per germline, CDR1 GTSNPN and CDR2 SVGIG (reference sequence). V dropped 0 bases and J dropped 2; count of bases not matched to a gene: 2. CDR3 region: CAWSVGLAGDTDTQYF. DNA of the CDR3: TGTGCCTGGAGTGTCGGACTAGCGGGGGACACAGATACGCAGTATTTT.

This clonotype was seen repeatedly, ten times or more. V gene TRBV6-2 or TRBV6-3 combines with J gene TRBJ1-1; no reliable D call. Germline-derived CDR1 and CDR2 are MNHEY and SVGEGT. This CDR3 comprises 13 residues. Between the trimmed V and J ends, which lost 4 bases and 10 bases, there was a span of 16 bases. The CDR3 DNA sequence: TGTGCCAGCAGTTTTGCCCCGGACGTAGGAGCTTTCTTT. This sequence encodes CASSFAPDVGAFF.

Worth noting for this clonotype: A read error may be the cause here, since a much bigger clone is one base away. The gene calls are TRBV5-6 and TRBJ2-3; TRBD1 matches 7 bases. The CDR3 totals 16 residues. Per the germline V gene, CDR1 is SGHDT and CDR2 is YYEEEE. CDR3 sequence reads: CVSSYRSTGYTDTQYF. For the CDR3, the DNA is TGTGTCAGCAGCTACAGATCGACAGGGTATACAGATACGCAGTATTTT.

The chain combines TRBV20-1 with TRBJ2-7; D not resolved. The germline V gene encodes CDR1 DFQATT and CDR2 SNEGSKA (reference sequence). The CDR3 is made up of 12 amino acids. The V gene lost 6 bases and the J gene lost 0 bases, with 9 bases spanning the gap. This CDR3 reads CSATRSSYEQYF. Written as DNA, the CDR3 is TGCAGTGCGACCAGGAGCTCCTACGAGCAGTACTTC.

This clonotype was observed many times. CDR3: CASSLDGQSYTEAFF. CDR3 coding DNA: TGCGCCAGCAGCTTGGATGGACAGAGTTACACTGAAGCTTTCTTT. This sequence joins TRBV5-1 and TRBJ1-1; TRBD1 is a possible D gene (6 bases). The V and J ends lost 0 bases and 3 bases respectively, with 12 bases between them. The CDR3 is 15 amino acids. Germline CDR1 and CDR2: SGHRS and YFSETQ. The full variable domain, rest sourced from reference TRBV5-1 and TRBJ1-1, is KAGVTQTPRYLIKTRGQQVTLSCSPISGHRSVSWYQQTPGQGLQFLFEYFSETQRNKGNFPGRFSGRQFSNSRSEMNVSTLELGDSALYLCASSLDGQSYTEAFFGQGTRLTVV.

The sample holds a few counts of this clonotype. The V and J genes are TRBV4-1 and TRBJ1-6; 7 bases match TRBD1. The CDR3 covers 14 residues. Germline trimming cut 4 bases from V and 7 bases from J; bases unmatched to any gene: 4. Germline values: CDR1 MGHRA, CDR2 YSYEKL. CDR3 nucleotide sequence: TGCGCCAGCAGCCGTGACAGGGACAATTCACCCCTCCACTTT. Its protein is CASSRDRDNSPLHF.

In this sample, this clonotype turned up many times. The gene calls are TRBV29-1 and TRBJ1-2; D remains unclear. The CDR3 length is 11 residues. V was shortened by 2 bases and J by 4 bases, with 5 bases between the two germline ends. Germline lookup yields CDR1 SQVTM and CDR2 ANQGSEA. For the CDR3, the DNA is TGCAGCGTTGAACAGTTCTATGGCTACACCTTC. It translates to CSVEQFYGYTF.

The genes are TRBV11-2 and TRBJ2-7, with D perhaps TRBD2 (6 bases). The CDR3 has 12 amino acids. Germline assignment: CDR1 SGHAT and CDR2 FQNNGV. Trimming removed 5 bases at V and 5 bases at J, with 10 bases between. CDR3 region: CASSPRLDEQYF. The CDR3 DNA follows: TGTGCCAGCAGCCCTCGACTAGACGAGCAGTACTTC.

This clonotype was counted many times. The chain uses TRBV4-3 and TRBJ2-7, with D hard to call. Trimming stripped 1 base from V and 2 bases from J, with 6 bases between. The CDR3 is 13 amino acids. CDR1 LGHNA and CDR2 YSLEER come from the germline V gene. In nucleotides, the CDR3 is TGCGCCAGCAGCCAAGCAACCACCTACGAGCAGTACTTC. Encoded protein: CASSQATTYEQYF.

This clonotype was found many times. V is TRBV4-1 and J is TRBJ2-7; 9 bases align to TRBD1. The germline V gene encodes CDR1 MGHRA and CDR2 YSYEKL. The CDR3 runs 16 residues. The trim removed 0 bases at V and 2 bases at J, leaving 5 bases unmatched. The CDR3: CASSQDRDRAPYEQYF. CDR3 coding DNA: TGCGCCAGCAGCCAAGATCGGGACAGGGCTCCCTACGAGCAGTACTTC.

This clonotype was recorded a few times. This chain links TRBV13 with TRBJ2-7, with D possibly TRBD1 on 6 matching bases. Germline V lookup: CDR1 PRHDT, CDR2 FYEKMQ (reference sequence). This CDR3 has 14 residues. Deletions cut 5 bases from V and 3 bases from J, with 14 bases between. The CDR3 sequence is CASSPRGPYYEQYF. CDR3 nucleotide sequence: TGTGCCAGCAGCCCCAGGGGCCCCTACTACGAGCAGTACTTC.

This clonotype has just a few counts. The chain recombines TRBV27 with TRBJ1-4; D remains unclear. The CDR3 sequence is 15 residues long. V lost 6 bases and J lost 0, with 11 bases in between. Germline lookup yields CDR1 MNHEY and CDR2 SMNVEV (reference sequence). The CDR3 nucleotides read TGTGCCAGCAGCCCGTGGGGTGCAACTAATGAAAAACTGTTTTTT. Its protein product is CASSPWGATNEKLFF.

This clonotype was seen at least ten times. V is TRBV30 and J is TRBJ2-3; no clear D. CDR1 is GTSNPN and CDR2 is SVGIG in the germline V gene (reference sequence). The germline V and J ends were trimmed by 3 bases and 0 bases, with 13 bases remaining between them. CDR3 length: 15 residues. The CDR3 region has the DNA TGTGCCTGGAGGCGCGGATACCTTAGCACAGATACGCAGTATTTT. As protein: CAWRRGYLSTDTQYF.

This clonotype was observed many times. The rearrangement joins TRBV12-3 or TRBV12-4 to TRBJ2-1, with a possible D match to TRBD2 (5 bases). V was trimmed by 2 bases and J by 7 bases, leaving 6 bases between them. This CDR3 is 12 amino acids long. CDR3 in amino acids: CASSLTRNEQFF. CDR3 bases: TGTGCCAGCAGTTTAACTAGGAATGAGCAGTTCTTC.

The genes are TRBV11-1 and TRBJ2-3, with D perhaps matching TRBD2 (6 bases). The CDR3 runs 14 residues. CDR1 SGHAT and CDR2 FQDESV come from the germline V gene (reference sequence). Trimming took 5 bases from V and 2 from J, leaving 11 bases between them. The CDR3 DNA follows: TGTGCCAGCAGCAGGGACTTTAACACAGATACGCAGTATTTT. Translation gives CASSRDFNTDTQYF.

At least ten counts were recorded for this clonotype. The V and J genes are TRBV5-1 and TRBJ2-5, with 11 bases aligning to TRBD2. Germline V gives CDR1 SGHRS, CDR2 YFSETQ. The CDR3 loop spans 14 amino acids. The junction had 5 bases not matched to a gene; V was cut back by 5 bases and J by 5 bases. This chain's CDR3 is CASRRTSGGETQYF. In nucleotides, the CDR3 is TGCGCCAGCAGGAGAACTAGCGGGGGCGAGACCCAGTACTTC.

This clonotype was counted ten times or more. The V call is TRBV12-3 or TRBV12-4, the J call TRBJ2-3; 8 bases are shared with TRBD1. This CDR3 has 16 amino acids. V was pared by 10 bases and J by 6 bases, with 18 bases of the junction left unmatched. DNA for the CDR3: TGTGCCACCAGGGCCGACGGGACAGGAGCCCAGGATACGCAGTATTTT. Translating gives CATRADGTGAQDTQYF.